This T cell receptor (beta chain) is drawn from a study of beta chain features in type 1 diabetes. Looking at the study overall: Across every sample, 85 million to 120 million sorted cells were examined in total. Study-wide results and caveats: Short templates might get an advantage during PCR, and this would be equal in patients and controls. The influence of HLA type on TCRB rearrangement stayed undetermined.

CDR1 SGHDT and CDR2 YYEEEE come from the germline V gene. The CDR3 has 19 amino acids. The V and J ends lost 4 bases and 6 bases, in that order; junction bases with no gene match: 24. Expressed TCRB transcripts got sequenced, as all isolated RNA was reverse transcribed. Profiling relied on immunoSEQ multiplex PCR, and the TCRdb table lists in-frame clones only, not all of them. The data show 900,000 or so clones, about a sixth seen once. Details on this clone: Its specificity is not known.

In all sorted populations, purity surpassed 95%. The TCR originated in a young woman in good health. The genes are TRBV5-6 and TRBJ1-2; 7 bases are a match to TRBD1. The sequenced sample was naive CD4+ T cells from blood. The CDR3 DNA reads as TGTGCCAGCAGCCTACACCCATCCCGACAGGGAGGATTGTTGGATGGCTACACCTTC. This translates into CASSLHPSRQGGLLDGYTF.